Listed below are T cell receptor beta chains from one sample, sequenced in a study of breast tumors, draining lymph nodes, adjacent tissues. Using its own MiXCR run on the multiplex PCR reads, TCRdb lists one record per CDR3 protein. This sample has some 14,000 distinct CDR3 sequences, with 55% to 60% found just once. Sequences were obtained from tumor-adjacent breast tissue. Receptors originate from a female donor with breast cancer. Some clones in this sample may be carry-over from other donors' samples. Both conserved end residues are part of each CDR3. The D gene is left open where the match is weak. Size is omitted from some rows. Given values are once, few, many or a class for expanded clones.

J | size | D | V | CDR3 | DNA
TRBJ2-1 | - | TRBD2 | TRBV28 | CASSSRGAGGSNGQFF | TGTGCCAGCAGTTCCCGAGGGGCGGGGGGATCTAATGGGCAGTTCTTC
TRBJ2-1 | - | TRBD1 | TRBV29-1 | CSVFRDRGSYNEQFF | TGCAGCGTTTTCCGGGACAGGGGGTCCTACAATGAGCAGTTCTTC
TRBJ2-7 | - | TRBD2 | TRBV7-2 | CASRVGGGGHEQYF | TGTGCCAGCCGGGTTGGGGGGGGAGGGCACGAGCAGTACTTC
TRBJ2-5 | few | TRBD2 | TRBV7-2 | CASSSRATSGQETQYF | TGTGCCAGCAGCTCTCGAGCGACTAGCGGACAAGAGACCCAGTACTTC
TRBJ2-7 | - | TRBD2 | TRBV20-1 | CSARLRELTEQYF | TGCAGTGCTAGGCTGCGGGAGCTAACCGAGCAGTACTTC
TRBJ2-3 | many | - | TRBV7-2 | CASSFPNTDTQYF | TGTGCCAGCAGCTTCCCAAACACAGATACGCAGTATTTT
TRBJ2-2 | - | - | TRBV7-2 | CASSHPTRVGELFF | TGTGCCAGCAGCCACCCTACGCGCGTCGGGGAGCTGTTTTTT
TRBJ2-1 | many | - | TRBV18 | CASSSRDGLKNEQFF | TGTGCCAGCTCCTCGCGGGACGGCCTTAAGAATGAGCAGTTCTTC
TRBJ2-3 | many | TRBD1 | TRBV3-1 | CASSQGQGYTDTRYF | TGTGCCAGCAGCCAAGGACAGGGTTACACAGATACGCGGTATTTT
TRBJ2-1 | medium-sized | - | TRBV4-3 | CASSPRLEYNEQFF | TGCGCCAGCAGCCCACGTCTAGAGTACAATGAGCAGTTCTTC
TRBJ2-7 | once | TRBD1 | TRBV20-1 | CSASRDRQYEQYF | TGCAGTGCTTCCCGGGACAGGCAGTACGAGCAGTACTTC
TRBJ2-3 | - | TRBD2 | TRBV20-1 | CSASLVAGESGTDTQYF | TGCAGTGCTAGCCTTGTAGCGGGAGAGAGCGGCACAGATACGCAGTATTTT
TRBJ1-5 | - | - | TRBV7-9 | CASSLWTADQPQHF | TGTGCCAGCAGCTTGTGGACGGCCGATCAGCCCCAGCATTTT
TRBJ2-1 | medium-sized | - | TRBV20-1 | CSASLWGRYNEQFF | TGCAGTGCTAGTCTCTGGGGGCGGTACAATGAGCAGTTCTTC
TRBJ2-7 | - | TRBD1 | TRBV29-1 | CSVGGRGREQYF | TGCAGCGTTGGGGGCAGGGGGCGCGAGCAGTACTTC
TRBJ2-2 | - | - | TRBV11-2 | CASSFPQVRGTNTGELFF | TGTGCCAGCAGCTTCCCTCAGGTCAGGGGTACGAACACCGGGGAGCTGTTTTTT
TRBJ2-1 | many | - | TRBV7-9 | CASSLSPGYEQFF | TGTGCCAGCAGCTTAAGCCCAGGGTACGAGCAGTTCTTC
TRBJ1-2 | - | TRBD1 | TRBV6-5 | CVSSYSTGGSYGYTF | TGTGTCAGCAGTTACTCAACAGGGGGCAGCTATGGCTACACCTTC
TRBJ2-5 | - | TRBD2 | TRBV7-1 | CASSSGLAETQYF | TGTGCCAGCAGCTCAGGACTAGCTGAGACCCAGTACTTC
TRBJ1-5 | - | TRBD1 | TRBV24-1 | CATSPPRQGVDQPQHF | TGTGCCACCAGCCCCCCCCGACAGGGTGTTGATCAGCCCCAGCATTTT
TRBJ1-5 | - | - | TRBV19 | CASSTQGLGGNQPQHF | TGTGCCAGTAGTACCCAGGGGTTGGGGGGCAATCAGCCCCAGCATTTT
TRBJ2-4 | many | - | TRBV7-3 | CASSLRAPGAKNIQYF | TGTGCCAGCAGCTTAAGGGCGCCGGGGGCCAAAAACATTCAGTACTTC
TRBJ1-2 | few | TRBD1 | TRBV6-5 | CASSYRGQANYGYTF | TGTGCCAGCAGTTACCGAGGACAGGCTAACTATGGCTACACCTTC
TRBJ2-7 | - | - | TRBV6-1 | CASNGQGTYEQYF | TGTGCCAGCAACGGTCAGGGGACCTACGAGCAGTACTTC
TRBJ1-1 | many | - | TRBV7-9 | CASSRADAEAFF | TGTGCCAGCAGCCGCGCGGATGCTGAAGCTTTCTTT
TRBJ2-3 | once | - | TRBV7-2 | CASSLGGARDTQYF | TGTGCCAGCAGCTTGGGGGGGGCGAGGGATACGCAGTATTTT
TRBJ2-7 | few | TRBD1 | TRBV2 | CASSRTGYEQYF | TGTGCCAGCAGTAGGACAGGATACGAGCAGTACTTC
TRBJ2-7 | few | TRBD2 | TRBV20-1 | CSAWTSGNPLYEQYF | TGCAGTGCTTGGACTAGCGGGAACCCCCTTTACGAGCAGTACTTC
TRBJ1-2 | medium-sized | - | TRBV6-6 | CASSDGTASENGYTF | TGTGCCAGCAGTGACGGGACTGCCTCGGAGAATGGCTACACCTTC
TRBJ2-6 | few | - | TRBV7-3 | CASSSAGSSGANVLTF | TGTGCCAGCAGCTCGGCAGGTTCCTCTGGGGCCAACGTCCTGACTTTC
TRBJ1-2 | few | - | TRBV20-1 | CSATTPNYGYTF | TGCAGTGCAACGACACCTAACTATGGCTACACCTTC
TRBJ2-1 | - | - | TRBV7-9 | CASSFPGTGLNEQLF | TGTGCCAGCAGCTTCCCCGGCACGGGTCTCAATGAGCAGCTCTTC
TRBJ2-2 | - | - | TRBV12-3/TRBV12-4 | CASRFRNTGELFF | TGTGCCAGCAGATTCCGGAACACCGGGGAGCTGTTTTTT
TRBJ2-7 | - | - | TRBV10-3 | CAISSNPDRSYEQYF | TGTGCCATCAGCTCAAACCCCGACAGATCCTACGAGCAGTACTTC
TRBJ2-3 | medium-sized | TRBD2 | TRBV20-1 | CSARFAGVSTDTQYF | TGCAGTGCTAGGTTTGCGGGAGTAAGCACAGATACGCAGTATTTT
TRBJ1-2 | - | - | TRBV27 | CASSFRGNYGYTF | TGTGCCAGCAGTTTTAGAGGGAACTATGGCTACACCTTC
TRBJ2-7 | once | - | TRBV4-2 | CASSQDWDSQYEQYF | TGTGCCAGCAGCCAAGATTGGGACTCCCAATACGAGCAGTACTTC
TRBJ2-3 | many | TRBD2 | TRBV20-1 | CSARDPGTSGSTHTQYF | TGCAGTGCTAGAGATCCGGGGACTAGCGGGAGCACCCATACGCAGTATTTC
TRBJ2-6 | few | - | TRBV2 | CASKPSSGANVLTF | TGTGCCAGCAAACCGAGCTCTGGGGCCAACGTCCTGACTTTC
TRBJ2-3 | - | TRBD2 | TRBV29-1 | CSVTGLAGVGDTQYF | TGCAGCGTCACCGGACTAGCGGGAGTCGGAGATACGCAGTATTTT
TRBJ1-1 | - | - | TRBV29-1 | CSGGKNTEAFF | TGCAGCGGGGGGAAGAACACTGAAGCTTTCTTT
TRBJ2-2 | once | - | TRBV4-3 | CASSQESGPQSGELFF | TGCGCCAGCAGCCAAGAGTCGGGACCACAATCCGGGGAGCTGTTTTTT
TRBJ2-7 | medium-sized | TRBD1 | TRBV20-1 | CSARGDRGHTSQYF | TGCAGTGCTAGAGGGGACAGGGGACATACGTCGCAGTACTTC
TRBJ2-7 | - | - | TRBV20-1 | CSARREIYEQYF | TGCAGTGCTAGACGCGAAATCTACGAGCAGTACTTC
TRBJ2-6 | - | - | TRBV9 | CASSVGKNVLTF | TGTGCCAGCAGCGTAGGGAAGAACGTCCTGACTTTC
TRBJ1-3 | few | TRBD1 | TRBV29-1 | CSVDAGGGNTIYF | TGCAGCGTTGATGCAGGGGGTGGAAACACCATATATTTT
TRBJ2-3 | once | - | TRBV11-3 | CASSLGIRGDTRHF | TGTGCCAGCAGCTTGGGGATCCGGGGAGATACGCGGCATTTT
TRBJ1-5 | - | - | TRBV19 | CATKGRNDQPQHF | TGTGCCACTAAGGGACGGAATGATCAGCCCCAGCATTTT
TRBJ2-3 | many | - | TRBV5-6 | CASGSGATDTQYF | TGTGCCAGCGGCAGCGGAGCCACAGATACGCAGTATTTT
TRBJ2-5 | many | TRBD1 | TRBV24-1 | CATSETQGQETQYF | TGTGCCACCAGTGAGACACAGGGGCAAGAGACCCAGTACTTC
TRBJ2-5 | few | - | TRBV29-1 | CSVDLQEETQYF | TGCAGCGTTGACCTTCAGGAGGAGACCCAGTACTTC
TRBJ1-5 | - | TRBD1 | TRBV6-6 | CASSPRTGGQPQHF | TGTGCCAGCAGTCCTCGGACAGGGGGTCAGCCCCAGCATTTT
TRBJ2-1 | - | TRBD2 | TRBV6-2/TRBV6-3 | CASSSRGLAGGQGSNEQFF | TGTGCCAGCAGTTCCAGGGGACTAGCGGGAGGCCAGGGGTCCAATGAGCAGTTCTTC
TRBJ1-4 | many | - | TRBV12-3/TRBV12-4 | CASSFTGSPNEKLFF | TGTGCCAGCAGTTTCACAGGGAGTCCTAATGAAAAACTGTTTTTT
TRBJ2-3 | - | TRBD2 | TRBV20-1 | CSARASGSTDTQYF | TGCAGTGCTAGAGCTAGCGGGAGCACAGATACGCAGTATTTT